This TCR beta chain was sequenced in a study of cytomegalovirus exposure and HLA in healthy donors. This CDR3 spans 11 amino acids. Germline assignment: CDR1 SQVTM and CDR2 ANQGSEA. Trimming removed 6 bases from V and 5 bases from J; junction bases left unmatched: 1. Samples came from healthy bone marrow donors. Primers: 60 Vbeta forward and 13 Jbeta reverse. Clones were read by immunoSEQ multiplex PCR, and TCRdb kept only the in-frame ones, dropping some. The table shows some 200,000 clones, with 84% occurring only once. This TCR was sampled from a woman between 45 and 65 years old in good health and CMV-seropositive. Material: PBMCs. This chain connects TRBV29-1 to TRBJ2-3; 8 bases agree with TRBD1. The CDR3 is CSVDRGDTQYF. The CDR3, as DNA: TGCAGCGTCGACAGGGGAGATACGCAGTATTTT.